This T cell receptor beta chain was captured in a study of blood T cell repertoires in COVID-19. Study information: COVID-19 samples collected from the United States, Italy and Spain covered acute and convalescent phases. PBMCs, B-cell-depleted T cells, or T cells were the source of the cDNA or gDNA that made up the material.

Study processing details: From reference gene primer amplification, estimates of nucleated cell counts were derived. The data were produced by immunoSEQ multiplex PCR, yet TCRdb's version contains in-frame clones alone and is incomplete. That table gives V, J and clone size, and the DNA gave D and trimming. The sample shows 28,000 or so clones, 90% to 95% of them seen only once. The CDR3 spans 13 residues. The germline V and J ends were trimmed by 6 bases and 2 bases, with 10 bases remaining between them. CDR1 and CDR2 from the germline V gene are ENHRY and SYGVKD. This sequence was found in a human donor with active COVID-19. The donor label of this sample is uncertain. Sequenced material: peripheral blood. V is TRBV10-3 and J is TRBJ2-5; TRBD2 is a possible D gene (6 bases). The CDR3 bases are TGTGCCATCAGCCCCCGGGGGCAAGAGACCCAGTACTTC. It specifies CAISPRGQETQYF.